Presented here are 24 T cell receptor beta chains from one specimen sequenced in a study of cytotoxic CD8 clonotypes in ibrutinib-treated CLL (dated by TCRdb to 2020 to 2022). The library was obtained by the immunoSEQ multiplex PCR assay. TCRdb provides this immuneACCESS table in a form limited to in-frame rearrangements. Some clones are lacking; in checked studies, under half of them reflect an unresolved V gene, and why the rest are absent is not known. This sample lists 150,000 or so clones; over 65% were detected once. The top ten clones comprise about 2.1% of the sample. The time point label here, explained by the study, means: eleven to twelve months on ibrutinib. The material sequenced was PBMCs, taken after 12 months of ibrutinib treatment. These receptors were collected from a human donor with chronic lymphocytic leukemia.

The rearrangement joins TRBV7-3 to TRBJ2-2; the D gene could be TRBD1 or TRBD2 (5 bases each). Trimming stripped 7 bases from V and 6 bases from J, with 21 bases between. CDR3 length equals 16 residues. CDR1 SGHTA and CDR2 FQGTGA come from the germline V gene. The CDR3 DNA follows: TGTGCCAGCACCCCCACGCTGAGGGGAGCTGCCGGGGAGCTGTTTTTT. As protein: CASTPTLRGAAGELFF.

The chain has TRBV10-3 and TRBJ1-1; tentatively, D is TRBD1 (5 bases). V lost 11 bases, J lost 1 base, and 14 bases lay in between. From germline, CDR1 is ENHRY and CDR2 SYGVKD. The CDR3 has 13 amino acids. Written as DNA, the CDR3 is TGTGCCCTGCGGGGGGGGTGGAACACTGAAGCTTTCTTT. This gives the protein CALRGGWNTEAFF.

CDR3: CASSQDLRRWRTEAFF. For the CDR3, the DNA is TGTGCCAGCAGCCAAGACCTCAGGCGTTGGCGCACTGAAGCTTTCTTT. The chain couples TRBV5-4 to TRBJ1-1; D unresolved. Trimming shortened V by 4 bases and J by 4 bases, and 20 bases separated the two germline ends. Germline V gives CDR1 SGHNT, CDR2 YYREEE (reference sequence). The CDR3 runs to 16 residues.

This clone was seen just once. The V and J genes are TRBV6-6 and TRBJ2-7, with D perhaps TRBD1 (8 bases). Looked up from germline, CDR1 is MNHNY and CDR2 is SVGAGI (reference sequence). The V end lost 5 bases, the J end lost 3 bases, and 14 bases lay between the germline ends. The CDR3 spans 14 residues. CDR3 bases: TGTGCCAGCAGTCTTCACAGGGGGGGCTACGAGCAGTACTTC. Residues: CASSLHRGGYEQYF.

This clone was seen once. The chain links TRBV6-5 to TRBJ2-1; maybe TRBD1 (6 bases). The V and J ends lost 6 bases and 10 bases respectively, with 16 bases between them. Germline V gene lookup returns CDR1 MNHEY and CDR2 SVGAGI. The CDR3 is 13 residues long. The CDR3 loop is CASRTAPDREQFF. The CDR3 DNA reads TGTGCCAGCAGGACCGCCCCCGACAGGGAGCAGTTCTTC.

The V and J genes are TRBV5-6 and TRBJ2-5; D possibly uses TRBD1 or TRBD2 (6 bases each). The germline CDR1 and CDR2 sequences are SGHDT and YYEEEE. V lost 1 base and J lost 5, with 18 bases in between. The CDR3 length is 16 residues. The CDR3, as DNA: TGTGCCAGCAGCTTGATGAAGGGGCTAGGGGGGGAGACCCAGTACTTC. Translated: CASSLMKGLGGETQYF.

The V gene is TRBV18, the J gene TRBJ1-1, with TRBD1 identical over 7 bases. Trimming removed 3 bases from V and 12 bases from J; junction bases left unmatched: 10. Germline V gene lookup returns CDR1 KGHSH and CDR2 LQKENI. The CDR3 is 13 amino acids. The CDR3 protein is CASSPGTANNPFF. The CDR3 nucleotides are TGTGCCAGCTCACCCGGGACAGCCAATAACCCTTTCTTT.

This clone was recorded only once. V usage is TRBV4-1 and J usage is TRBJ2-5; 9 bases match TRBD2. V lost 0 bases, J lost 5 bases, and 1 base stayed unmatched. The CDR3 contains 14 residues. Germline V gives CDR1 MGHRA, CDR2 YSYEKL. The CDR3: CASSQDAGGETQYF. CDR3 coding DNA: TGCGCCAGCAGCCAAGATGCGGGGGGGGAGACCCAGTACTTC.

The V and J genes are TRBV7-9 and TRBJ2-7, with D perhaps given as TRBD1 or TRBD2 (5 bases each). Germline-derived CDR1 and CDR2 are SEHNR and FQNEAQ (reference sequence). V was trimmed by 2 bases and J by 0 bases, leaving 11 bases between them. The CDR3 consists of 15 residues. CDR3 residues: CASSLSGALSYEQYF. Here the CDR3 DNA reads TGTGCCAGCAGCTTATCCGGGGCCCTCTCCTACGAGCAGTACTTC.

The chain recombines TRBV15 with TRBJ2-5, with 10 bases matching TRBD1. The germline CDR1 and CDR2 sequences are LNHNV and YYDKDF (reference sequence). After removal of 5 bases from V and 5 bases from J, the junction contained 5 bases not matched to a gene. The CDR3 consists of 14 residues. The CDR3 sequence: CATSRDRGRETQYF. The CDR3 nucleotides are TGTGCCACCAGCCGGGACAGGGGACGCGAGACCCAGTACTTC.

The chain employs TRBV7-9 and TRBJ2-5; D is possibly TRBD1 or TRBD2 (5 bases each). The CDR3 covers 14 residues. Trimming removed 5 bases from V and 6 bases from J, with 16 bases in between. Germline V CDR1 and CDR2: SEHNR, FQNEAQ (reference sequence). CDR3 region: CASSPRDRAQTQYF. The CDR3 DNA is TGTGCCAGCAGCCCAAGGGACCGAGCACAGACCCAGTACTTC. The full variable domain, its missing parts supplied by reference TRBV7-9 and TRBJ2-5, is DTGVSQNPRHKITKRGQNVTFRCDPISEHNRLYWYRQTLGQGPEFLTYFQNEAQLEKSRLLSDRFSAERPKGSFSTLEIQRTEQGDSAMYLCASSPRDRAQTQYFGPGTRLLVL.

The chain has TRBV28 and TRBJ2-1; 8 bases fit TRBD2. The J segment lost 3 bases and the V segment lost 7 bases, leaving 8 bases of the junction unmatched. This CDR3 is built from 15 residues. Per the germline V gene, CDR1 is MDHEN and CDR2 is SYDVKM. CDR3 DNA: TGTGCCAGCATCCACGTAGCGGGAAGCTACAATGAGCAGTTCTTC. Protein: CASIHVAGSYNEQFF.

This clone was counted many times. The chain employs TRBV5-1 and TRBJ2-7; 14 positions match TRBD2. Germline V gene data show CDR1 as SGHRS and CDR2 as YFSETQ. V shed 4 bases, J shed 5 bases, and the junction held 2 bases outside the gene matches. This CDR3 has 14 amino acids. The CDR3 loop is CASSLGLAGDEQYF. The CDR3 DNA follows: TGCGCCAGCAGCCTGGGACTAGCGGGGGACGAGCAGTACTTC. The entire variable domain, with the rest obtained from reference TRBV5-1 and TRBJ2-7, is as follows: KAGVTQTPRYLIKTRGQQVTLSCSPISGHRSVSWYQQTPGQGLQFLFEYFSETQRNKGNFPGRFSGRQFSNSRSEMNVSTLELGDSALYLCASSLGLAGDEQYFGPGTRLTVT.

DNA for the CDR3: TGCAGCGAATGTCTGGACAGCCGAAACACCGGGGAGCTGTTTTTT. It specifies CSECLDSRNTGELFF. This sequence joins TRBV29-1 and TRBJ2-2; D might be TRBD1 (6 bases). The CDR3 length is 15 residues. The germline CDR1 and CDR2 sequences are SQVTM and ANQGSEA. The germline V and J ends were trimmed by 7 bases and 2 bases, with 17 bases remaining between them.

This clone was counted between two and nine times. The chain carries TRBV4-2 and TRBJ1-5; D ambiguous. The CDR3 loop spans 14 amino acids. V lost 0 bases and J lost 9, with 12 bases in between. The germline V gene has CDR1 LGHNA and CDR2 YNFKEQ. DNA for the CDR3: TGTGCCAGCAGCCAAGACGGCAGTAATAGGCCCCAGCATTTT. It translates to CASSQDGSNRPQHF.

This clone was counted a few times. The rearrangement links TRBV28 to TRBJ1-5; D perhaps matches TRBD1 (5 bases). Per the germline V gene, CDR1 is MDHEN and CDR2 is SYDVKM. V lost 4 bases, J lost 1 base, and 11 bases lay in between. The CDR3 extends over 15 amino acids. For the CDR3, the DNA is TGTGCCAGCAGTTCCCCGGGGGACAGCAATCAGCCCCAGCATTTT. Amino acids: CASSSPGDSNQPQHF.

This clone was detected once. DNA for the CDR3: TGTGCCAGCAGCTTGGGGAGGTCTAGCGGGAGGGGGAATGAGCAGTTCTTC. Encoded protein: CASSLGRSSGRGNEQFF. V is TRBV5-4 and J is TRBJ2-1, with TRBD2 identical over 12 bases. CDR3 length: 17 amino acids. V lost 0 bases, J lost 7 bases, and 8 bases stayed unmatched. The germline V gene has CDR1 SGHNT and CDR2 YYREEE (reference sequence). Complete variable domain (other parts from reference TRBV5-4 and TRBJ2-1): ETGVTQSPTHLIKTRGQQVTLRCSSQSGHNTVSWYQQALGQGPQFIFQYYREEENGRGNFPPRFSGLQFPNYSSELNVNALELDDSALYLCASSLGRSSGRGNEQFFGPGTRLTVL.

CDR3 nucleotide sequence: TGTGCCAGCAGCTTAGGACCCCCTACGCAGTATTTT. Its protein is CASSLGPPTQYF. V is TRBV7-8 and J is TRBJ2-3; D call uncertain. V was cut by 1 base and J by 8 bases, with 7 bases left in between. The germline CDR1 and CDR2 sequences are SGHVS and FQNEAQ. The CDR3 contains 12 residues.

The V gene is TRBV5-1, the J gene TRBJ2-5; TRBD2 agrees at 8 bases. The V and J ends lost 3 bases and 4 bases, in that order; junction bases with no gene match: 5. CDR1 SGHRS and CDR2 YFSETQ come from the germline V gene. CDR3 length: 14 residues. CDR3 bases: TGCGCCAGCAGCTCGGGGGGGAGAGGAGAGACCCAGTACTTC. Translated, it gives CASSSGGRGETQYF.

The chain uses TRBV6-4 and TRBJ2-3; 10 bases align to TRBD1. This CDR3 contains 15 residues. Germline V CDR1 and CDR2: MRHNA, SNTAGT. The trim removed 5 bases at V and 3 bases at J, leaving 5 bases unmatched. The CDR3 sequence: CASSSRGQGTDTQYF. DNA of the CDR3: TGTGCCAGCAGTTCCCGGGGACAGGGGACAGATACGCAGTATTTT.

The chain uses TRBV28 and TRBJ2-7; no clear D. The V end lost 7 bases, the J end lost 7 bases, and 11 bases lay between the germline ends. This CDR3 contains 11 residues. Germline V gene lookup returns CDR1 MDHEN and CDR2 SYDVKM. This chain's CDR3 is CASNTPTEQYF. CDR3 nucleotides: TGTGCCAGCAACACCCCCACTGAGCAGTACTTC.

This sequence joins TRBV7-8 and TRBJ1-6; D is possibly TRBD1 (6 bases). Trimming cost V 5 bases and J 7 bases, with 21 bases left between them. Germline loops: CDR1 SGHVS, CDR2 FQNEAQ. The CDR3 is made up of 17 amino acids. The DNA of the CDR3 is TGTGCCAGCAGCCAGGACAGTTTCGGTGGAGGAAATTCACCCCTCCACTTT. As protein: CASSQDSFGGGNSPLHF.

CDR3 loop: CASSLGPEWGQYYGYTF. The CDR3 DNA is TGCGCCAGCAGCTTGGGCCCAGAGTGGGGGCAGTACTATGGCTACACCTTC. This chain joins TRBV5-1 and TRBJ1-2; tentatively, D is TRBD1 (6 bases). V was cut by 0 bases and J by 3 bases, with 18 bases left in between. This CDR3 is built from 17 residues. In germline, CDR1 is SGHRS, CDR2 YFSETQ.

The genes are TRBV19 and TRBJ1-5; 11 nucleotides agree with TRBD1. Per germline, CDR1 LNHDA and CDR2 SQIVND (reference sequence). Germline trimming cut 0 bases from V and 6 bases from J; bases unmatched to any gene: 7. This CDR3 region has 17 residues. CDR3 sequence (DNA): TGTGCCAGTAGTATAGATCGAGGGACAGGGGGTTCTCAGCCCCAGCATTTT. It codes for CASSIDRGTGGSQPQHF. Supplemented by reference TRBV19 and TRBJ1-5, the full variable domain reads DGGITQSPKYLFRKEGQNVTLSCEQNLNHDAMYWYRQDPGQGLRLIYYSQIVNDFQKGDIAEGYSVSREKKESFPLTVTSAQKNPTAFYLCASSIDRGTGGSQPQHFGDGTRLSIL.